The rows below give T cell receptor beta chains drawn from one sample of a study of T-cell memory formation after mild COVID-19. TCRdb used MiXCR to reprocess the 5' RACE reads, holding one entry per CDR3 protein. The sample has roughly 600,000 distinct CDR3 sequences, more than 15% seen once. Sequences were obtained from PBMCs or a T cell subset sorted from them (not recorded which). Receptor source: an adult woman who had mild COVID-19 (a few samples of this study predate the infection). Cell type and time point are not known. Each CDR3 is given with its conserved first and last residue.

V gene	J gene	CDR3 protein
TRBV12-3/TRBV12-4	TRBJ2-3	CASSFPGQRTQYF
TRBV12-5	TRBJ2-3	CASGLVLGSADTQYF
TRBV7-2	TRBJ2-1	CASSLSGTGVYNEQFF
TRBV14	TRBJ2-1	CASSQGGRLAGYNEQFF
TRBV27	TRBJ1-4	CASSLSRGVNEKLFF
TRBV18	TRBJ2-1	CASSLRGAYNEQFF
TRBV25-1	TRBJ2-5	CASREGGTGGEETQYF
TRBV6-2/TRBV6-3	TRBJ2-1	CASGFPRPRNEQFF
TRBV23-1	TRBJ2-7	CASSHRGYEQYF
TRBV6-2/TRBV6-3	TRBJ2-1	CASSRAGLYNEQFF
TRBV11-2	TRBJ2-5	CASSRLAGRETQYF
TRBV11-2	TRBJ1-1	CASRGAGTEAFF
TRBV29-1	TRBJ2-1	CSVAPSTGYRGHEQFF
TRBV25-1	TRBJ2-1	CASSDGGTGERKNEQFF
TRBV27	TRBJ2-1	CASSPGGRPYNEQFF
TRBV11-3	TRBJ1-3	CASNSSGQGASLGGNTIYF
TRBV20-1	TRBJ2-7	CSARAETGPEQYF
TRBV24-1	TRBJ2-2	CATSDYRPGDTGELFF
TRBV12-3/TRBV12-4	TRBJ2-5	CASSFRPGGHGWQETQYF
TRBV7-9	TRBJ2-5	CATYKENRETQYF
TRBV4-1	TRBJ1-1	CASSQAGTLKSGAFF
TRBV11-2	TRBJ2-1	CASSSYRGIRDRLRNEQFF
TRBV7-9	TRBJ2-5	CASSFGTGVVKETQYF
TRBV9	TRBJ1-3	CASSFQNTIYF
TRBV5-1	TRBJ2-2	CASSSITGANTGELFF
TRBV12-3/TRBV12-4	TRBJ2-7	CASTVTGSSYEQYF
TRBV7-8	TRBJ2-1	CASSLGTVSYNEQFF
TRBV5-4	TRBJ2-2	CASSWETGLTGELFF
TRBV5-6	TRBJ2-5	CASSLGTGTVRETQYF
TRBV11-1	TRBJ2-4	CASTEGEAKNIQYF
TRBV10-3	TRBJ2-3	CAISRGSGDTQYF
TRBV14	TRBJ1-2	CASSQDSIGFYGYTF
TRBV28	TRBJ2-1	CASTFSRGNEQFF
TRBV20-1	TRBJ2-7	CSARRGRGTLSYEQYF
TRBV7-9	TRBJ2-6	CASSLGLVANVLTF
TRBV5-6	TRBJ2-5	CASSLIIVQETQYF
TRBV2	TRBJ1-2	CARAGTDNGYTF
TRBV5-5	TRBJ1-1	CASSSIFLGDAEAFF
TRBV13	TRBJ2-6	CASSMGLYSGANVLTF
TRBV4-3	TRBJ2-3	CASSQDLGDSVTDTQYF
TRBV28	TRBJ1-1	CASSLIDSMNTEAFF